These T cell receptor beta chains were read from a single sample in a study of T cells in narcolepsy. Generated by immunoSEQ multiplex PCR, the TCRdb table keeps only in-frame clones and is missing some. The data show 30,000 to 45,000 clones, with 70% to 90% seen just once and approximately 1.5% held by the top ten. Sequencing was carried out using CD45RA- memory CD4+ T cells from PBMCs. These receptors were collected from a human donor with narcolepsy. Both conserved end residues are part of each CDR3. The D gene is left open where the match is weak. Rows may omit the clone size; those that give it use once, few, many or a size class.

J gene,clone size,V gene,D gene,CDR3 DNA,CDR3 protein
TRBJ2-3,-,TRBV14,TRBD1,TGTGCCAGCAGTGGAGTAAGGGGGCGGAGGACAGATACGCAGTATTTT,CASSGVRGRRTDTQYF
TRBJ1-5,-,TRBV28,-,TGTGCCAGCAGTCGGACGGGGCCCGACAATCAGCCCCAGCATTTT,CASSRTGPDNQPQHF
TRBJ1-1,once,TRBV6-5,-,TGTGCCAGCATCAAGGGGCTTGCTCAAAACACTGAAGCTTTCTTT,CASIKGLAQNTEAFF
TRBJ1-6,-,TRBV15,TRBD1,TGTGCCACCAGCAGACCTAGGACAGGTCTGAATCCCCTCCACTTT,CATSRPRTGLNPLHF
TRBJ2-7,-,TRBV19,-,TGTGCCAGTAGTATCCGCAGGGGGGACGAGCAGTACTTC,CASSIRRGDEQYF
TRBJ1-2,-,TRBV7-6,-,TGTGCCAGCAGCTTAACTACGGGTCAGGGGAATGGCTACACCTTC,CASSLTTGQGNGYTF
TRBJ2-7,-,TRBV30,-,TGTGCCTGGAGATTTGGGACCCTTCAGTACTTC,CAWRFGTLQYF
TRBJ2-2,-,TRBV11-3,-,TGTGCCAGCAGCCCCCGCAGGGGTCCTTACACCGGGGAGCTGTTTTTT,CASSPRRGPYTGELFF
TRBJ2-1,-,TRBV6-1,TRBD2,TGTGCCAGCAGTGAGGTACTAGCGGGGGGCCCGCCTGAGCAGTTCTTC,CASSEVLAGGPPEQFF
TRBJ2-5,-,TRBV11-3,-,TGTGCCAGCAGCTATCGACTAGACCAAGAGACCCAGTACTTC,CASSYRLDQETQYF
TRBJ1-2,-,TRBV2,-,TGTGCCAGCAGGTATCAGGGTGTTGACTATGGCTACACCTTC,CASRYQGVDYGYTF
TRBJ2-5,-,TRBV6-1,TRBD1,TGTGCCAGCTCGGACAGGGGGGAGACCCAGTACTTC,CASSDRGETQYF
TRBJ2-6,once,TRBV6-5,-,TGTGCCAGCAGTTACTTCAGGCTATCCGGGGCCAACGTCCTGACTTTC,CASSYFRLSGANVLTF
TRBJ2-2,-,TRBV5-6,TRBD1,TGTGCCAGCAGAAAGGACAGGGTGGGCGGGGAGCTGTTTTTT,CASRKDRVGGELFF
TRBJ1-2,-,TRBV19,TRBD1,TGTGCCAGTTCAGGGACAGGCGGATCCTATGGCTACACCTTC,CASSGTGGSYGYTF
TRBJ2-2,once,TRBV9,TRBD2,TGTGCCAGCAGCGTAGGGGCGGGGGTCAACACCGGGGAGCTGTTTTTT,CASSVGAGVNTGELFF
TRBJ2-7,-,TRBV7-3,-,TGTGCCAGCAGTGGAGGCAGCGGGTCGTCCTACGAGCAGTACTTC,CASSGGSGSSYEQYF
TRBJ1-2,few,TRBV6-5,-,TGTGCCAGCCACGACGGCAGGGGCTACACCTTC,CASHDGRGYTF
TRBJ1-1,-,TRBV28,-,TGTGCCAGCACCAGGAACACTGAAGCTTTCTTT,CASTRNTEAFF
TRBJ1-3,-,TRBV7-9,-,TGTGCCAGCAGCCTTTCTAACACCATGTATTTT,CASSLSNTMYF
TRBJ1-1,-,TRBV28,-,TGTGCCAGCAGTCCGATACATTACACTGAAGCTTTCTTT,CASSPIHYTEAFF
TRBJ1-3,-,TRBV9,-,TGTGCCAGCAGCGTTTACCCGGACAGCACTATCTCTGGAAACACCATATATTTT,CASSVYPDSTISGNTIYF
TRBJ2-1,-,TRBV2,-,TGTGCCAGCAGTACTCCTAGCGCCACACGCAATGAGCAGTTCTTC,CASSTPSATRNEQFF
TRBJ2-7,-,TRBV7-2,TRBD2,TGTGCCAGCAGCACAAATTCCGGGACTACCTACGAGCAGTACTTC,CASSTNSGTTYEQYF
TRBJ1-5,-,TRBV2,-,TGTGCCAGCAGTGTAGGCGATAGCAATCAGCCCCAGCATTTT,CASSVGDSNQPQHF
TRBJ2-3,-,TRBV28,TRBD2,TGTGCCAGCAGTTATGGGACTAGCGGGGGGGCAGATACGCAGTATTTT,CASSYGTSGGADTQYF
TRBJ2-3,-,TRBV7-9,TRBD2,TGTGCCAGCAGCTTTACTAGCGGGGAGATCCTCGGCACAGATACGCAGTATTTT,CASSFTSGEILGTDTQYF
TRBJ2-2,-,TRBV11-3,-,TGTGCCAGCAGCTTTACTCCCACCGGGGAGCTGTTTTTT,CASSFTPTGELFF
TRBJ1-2,-,TRBV30,TRBD1,TGTGCCTGGGGACAGGGATATGGCTACACCTTC,CAWGQGYGYTF
TRBJ1-3,-,TRBV30,-,TGTGCCTGGAGCTCTTCTGGAAACACCATATATTTT,CAWSSSGNTIYF
TRBJ1-6,-,TRBV11-2,-,TGTGCCAGCAGCGCCACACGGAGCTCCTATAATTCACCCCTCCACTTT,CASSATRSSYNSPLHF
TRBJ2-7,-,TRBV15,-,TGTGCCACCAGTAACAGGGCTTGGGGTGAGAAGTACTTC,CATSNRAWGEKYF
TRBJ2-5,-,TRBV19,-,TGTGCCAGTAGTATCTCCGGGGGCGTCCAAGAGACCCAGTACTTC,CASSISGGVQETQYF
TRBJ1-1,-,TRBV20-1,-,TGCAGTGCGCTTCCAAAGGCTGAAGCTTTCTTT,CSALPKAEAFF
TRBJ2-3,-,TRBV5-6,-,TGTGCCAGCAGCTTGGGATCCTCAGATACGCAGTATTTT,CASSLGSSDTQYF
TRBJ2-3,-,TRBV5-1,-,TGCGCCAGCAGCTTGGGGGTGGGTTCGACAGATACGCAGTATTTT,CASSLGVGSTDTQYF
TRBJ1-1,-,TRBV30,-,TGTGCCTGGAGTCCAAAGGGGCCCACTGAAGCTTTCTTT,CAWSPKGPTEAFF
TRBJ2-2,-,TRBV7-8,-,TGTGCCAGCAGCTCTATTAGCGCCACCGGGGAGCTGTTTTTT,CASSSISATGELFF
TRBJ2-7,-,TRBV29-1,-,TGCAGCGTAGAGAGGCGCCGGGCAGGGAACAACGAGCAGTACTTC,CSVERRRAGNNEQYF
TRBJ2-1,-,TRBV7-2,-,TGTGCCAGCAGCCCGGGCGGGCATGGGGCGAATGAGCAGTTCTTC,CASSPGGHGANEQFF
TRBJ2-3,-,TRBV7-2,-,TGTGCCAGCGGCCCGGGACCCTACACAGATACGCAGTATTTT,CASGPGPYTDTQYF
TRBJ2-1,-,TRBV7-3,TRBD2,TGTGCCAGCAGCCTTGGGACTAGCGGGGGGGCCTTTGGCGAGCAGTTCTTC,CASSLGTSGGAFGEQFF
TRBJ2-7,-,TRBV10-1,TRBD1,TGCGCCAGCAGTGAGGGGACAGGGACGTACGAGCAGTACTTC,CASSEGTGTYEQYF
TRBJ1-1,-,TRBV19,-,TGTGCCAGTAGTATGTTTGACATCACCGAGAACACTGAAGCTTTCTTT,CASSMFDITENTEAFF
TRBJ1-2,-,TRBV7-2,-,TGTGCCAGCAGCTTAGATGAGGGGAGATATGGCTACACCTTC,CASSLDEGRYGYTF
TRBJ1-1,-,TRBV25-1,-,TGTGCCAGCACCGAAGGGGGTGAAGCTTTCTTT,CASTEGGEAFF
TRBJ1-2,once,TRBV7-2,-,TGTGCCAGCAGCTTAGCAGGGGCTACTAACTATGGCTACACCTTC,CASSLAGATNYGYTF
TRBJ2-5,-,TRBV6-1,TRBD1,TGTGCCAGCACCGTTGGGGGCAGGGGGCACGAGACCCAGTACTTC,CASTVGGRGHETQYF
TRBJ2-3,-,TRBV5-1,-,TGCGCCAGCAGCTTGGGCGGGGCTAGCACAGATACGCAGTATTTT,CASSLGGASTDTQYF
TRBJ1-1,-,TRBV2,TRBD1,TGTGCCAGCAGTCGTGACGGGACAGCCATGAACACTGAAGCTTTCTTT,CASSRDGTAMNTEAFF
TRBJ2-3,-,TRBV19,-,TGTGCCAGTAGTAAGGGAACAGGGTTGGGCACAGATACGCAGTATTTT,CASSKGTGLGTDTQYF
TRBJ1-6,-,TRBV10-3,-,TGTGCCATCAGGGAAGGGGCGGGGGACTATAATTCACCCCTCCACTTT,CAIREGAGDYNSPLHF